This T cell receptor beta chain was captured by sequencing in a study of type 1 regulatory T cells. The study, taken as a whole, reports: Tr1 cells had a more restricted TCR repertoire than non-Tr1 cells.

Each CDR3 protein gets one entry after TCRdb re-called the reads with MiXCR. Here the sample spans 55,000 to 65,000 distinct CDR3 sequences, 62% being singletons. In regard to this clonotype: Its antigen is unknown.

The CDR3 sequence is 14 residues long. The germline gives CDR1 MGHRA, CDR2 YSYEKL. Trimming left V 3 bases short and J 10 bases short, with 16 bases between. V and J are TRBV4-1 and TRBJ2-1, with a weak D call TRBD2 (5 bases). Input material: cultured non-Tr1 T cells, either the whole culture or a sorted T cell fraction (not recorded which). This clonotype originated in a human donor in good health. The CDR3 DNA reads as TGCGCCAGCAGCCACCCCACTAGTCGACCCGAGCAGTTCTTC. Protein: CASSHPTSRPEQFF.